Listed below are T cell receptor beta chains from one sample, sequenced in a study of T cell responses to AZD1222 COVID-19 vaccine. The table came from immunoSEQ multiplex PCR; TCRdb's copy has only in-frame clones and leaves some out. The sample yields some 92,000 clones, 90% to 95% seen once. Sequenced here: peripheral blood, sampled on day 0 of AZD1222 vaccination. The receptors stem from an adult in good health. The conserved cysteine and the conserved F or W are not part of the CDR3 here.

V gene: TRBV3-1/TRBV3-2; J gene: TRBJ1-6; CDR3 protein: ASSQGKGGFSPLH
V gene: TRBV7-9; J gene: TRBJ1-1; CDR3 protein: ASSDPGGLNTEAF
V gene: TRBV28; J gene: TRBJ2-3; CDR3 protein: ASSRGEATDTQY
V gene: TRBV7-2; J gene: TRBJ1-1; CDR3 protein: ASAGGALNTEAF
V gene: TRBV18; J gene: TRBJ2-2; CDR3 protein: ASSPFAGARTGELF
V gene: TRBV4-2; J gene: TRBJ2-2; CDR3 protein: ASSQEGRESTGELF
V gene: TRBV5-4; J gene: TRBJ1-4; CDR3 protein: ASSPFGNSRGGKLF
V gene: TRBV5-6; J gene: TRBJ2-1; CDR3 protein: ASSPGTSGRYNEQF
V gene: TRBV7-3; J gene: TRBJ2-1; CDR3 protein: ASSLTSGRQF
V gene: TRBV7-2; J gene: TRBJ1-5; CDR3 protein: ASSLRTGIGQPQH
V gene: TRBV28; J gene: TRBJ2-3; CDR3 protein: ASSHSSWVTDTQY
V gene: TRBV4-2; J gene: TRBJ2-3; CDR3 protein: ASSQGRTGESTDTQY
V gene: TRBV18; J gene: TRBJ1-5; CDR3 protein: ASSPPTGSNQPQH
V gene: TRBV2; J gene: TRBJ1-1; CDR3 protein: ASSEEGGPVEAF
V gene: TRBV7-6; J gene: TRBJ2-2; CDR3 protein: ASSFQTGADTGELF
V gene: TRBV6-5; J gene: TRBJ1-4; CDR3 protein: ASSYAQGINEKLF
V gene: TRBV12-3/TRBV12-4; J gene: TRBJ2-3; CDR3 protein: ASSLRGADTQY